Listed below are T cell receptor beta chains from one sample, sequenced in a study of siplizumab effects on memory and regulatory T cells. Repertoires were generated with immunoSEQ multiplex PCR, while TCRdb's copy carries only in-frame clones and drops some. Seen here are 90,000 to 120,000 clones, under 95% observed once, and the top ten hold 0.65% to 0.8%. Source material: Tregs sorted from blood. The receptors were gathered from a human donor in good health. CDR3s include the opening cysteine and the closing phenylalanine or tryptophan. Fields, in order: J gene, V gene, D gene, clone size, CDR3 DNA, CDR3 protein. D genes are given only for firm matches. Rows give clone size only sometimes, using once, few, many, or a class for an expanded clone.

TRBJ1-2 TRBV19 TRBD1 few TGTGCCAGTAGTATCCGGGACAGGAGGGATGGCTACACCTTC CASSIRDRRDGYTF
TRBJ1-4 TRBV7-9 . . TGTGCCAGCAGCACCTCGGAGGACCTGCTTAATGAAAAACTGTTTTTT CASSTSEDLLNEKLFF
TRBJ2-2 TRBV19 TRBD2 few TGTGCCAGTAGTATAGTGGGACTAGCGCTCACCGGGGAGCTGTTTTTT CASSIVGLALTGELFF
TRBJ1-2 TRBV19 . . TGTGCCAGTACCGAAGGAGCCAGAGGGCCCCTGAAAACCTATGGCTACACCTTC CASTEGARGPLKTYGYTF
TRBJ2-2 TRBV19 TRBD2 . TGTGCCAGTAGTGTAAGACTAGCGGGAGACACCGGGGAGCTGTTTTTT CASSVRLAGDTGELFF
TRBJ2-7 TRBV7-6 . once TGTGCCAGCAGCAAAAGACATAACTACGAGCAGTACTTC CASSKRHNYEQYF
TRBJ2-1 TRBV9 TRBD2 . TGTGCCAGCAGACCGGGACTAGCGGCTACCTACAATGAGCAGTTCTTC CASRPGLAATYNEQFF
TRBJ1-2 TRBV7-9 TRBD1 . TGTGCCAGCAGCTTTGGGACAGGGGTGGGCTACACCTTC CASSFGTGVGYTF
TRBJ2-6 TRBV2 . once TGTGCCAGCAGTCCGCTCGGGGCCAACGTCCTGACTTTC CASSPLGANVLTF
TRBJ2-2 TRBV7-3 TRBD1 . TGTGCCAGCAGCTTAATTGGCGACAGGGTTAACACCGGGGAGCTGTTTTTT CASSLIGDRVNTGELFF
TRBJ1-1 TRBV4-1 . once TGCGCCAGCAGCCAATTGGACAGACCAAACACTGAAGCTTTCTTT CASSQLDRPNTEAFF
TRBJ2-3 TRBV18 . few TGTGCCAGCTCACCAGACCTTGAGGATACGCAGTATTTT CASSPDLEDTQYF
TRBJ2-2 TRBV5-4 . . TGTGCCAGCAGTTCAAGCACCGGGGAGCTGTTTTTT CASSSSTGELFF
TRBJ2-5 TRBV7-8 . . TGTGCCAGCAGCTTAGAGGGCAGTCGGGAGGAGACCCAGTACTTC CASSLEGSREETQYF
TRBJ2-3 TRBV10-1 . . TGCGCCAGCAGTGTCGGGGCAGCGGCAGATACGCAGTATTTT CASSVGAAADTQYF
TRBJ1-1 TRBV30 TRBD1 few TGTGCCTGGAGTGTTGGGGGGACAGGGGGCACTGAAGCTTTCTTT CAWSVGGTGGTEAFF
TRBJ1-2 TRBV5-4 . . TGTGCCAGCAGCTTAGTTCAGGGAACGGACACCTTC CASSLVQGTDTF
TRBJ1-3 TRBV10-2 TRBD1 . TGCGCCAGCAGGGCGACAGGGGGTTTAGGAAACACCATATATTTT CASRATGGLGNTIYF
TRBJ2-1 TRBV11-3 . . TGTGCCAGCAGCTTAGCCGGGCGTGAGCAGTTCTTC CASSLAGREQFF
TRBJ2-2 TRBV28 . . TGTGCCAGCAGGTCAGGGGGGCTGAACACCGGGGAGCTGTTTTTT CASRSGGLNTGELFF
TRBJ2-6 TRBV5-1 . . TGCGCCAGCAGCTTTTTCTCTGGGGCCAACGTCCTGACTTTC CASSFFSGANVLTF
TRBJ1-5 TRBV19 . . TGTGCCAGTAGTATAGGTGACGGACTTTATAGCAATCAGCCCCAGCATTTT CASSIGDGLYSNQPQHF
TRBJ2-2 TRBV7-3 . . TGTGCCAGCAGGATGGGGGGTTCTGCCGGGGAGCTGTTTTTT CASRMGGSAGELFF
TRBJ2-3 TRBV28 TRBD2 few TGTGCCAGCAGTGATGGACTAGCGATGAGCACAGATACGCAGTATTTT CASSDGLAMSTDTQYF
TRBJ1-2 TRBV11-2 . . TGTGCCAGCAGCCCCAGGATGCATGGCTACACCTTC CASSPRMHGYTF
TRBJ2-7 TRBV21-1 . . TGTGCCAGCAGCAAAGAGGTCAAAGGTTCGCGATACGAGCAGTACTTC CASSKEVKGSRYEQYF
TRBJ1-4 TRBV4-1 . . TGCGCCAGCAGCCAAGGAGACAGAGCAACTAATGAAAAACTGTTTTTT CASSQGDRATNEKLFF
TRBJ2-7 TRBV5-1 . . TGCGCCAGCAGCTTGCCTGAAGCTTACGAGCAGTACTTC CASSLPEAYEQYF
TRBJ1-6 TRBV2 . . TGTGCCAGCAGTGACAGGGACTCCTATAATTCACCCCTCCACTTT CASSDRDSYNSPLHF
TRBJ1-1 TRBV6-6 . . TGTGCCAGCAGTTCTTTTCTTAAGAGCCGGACACGAGCTTTCTTT CASSSFLKSRTRAFF
TRBJ2-6 TRBV5-6 TRBD1 . TGTGCCAGCAGCTTGCAGGGGGCAGCTGGGGCCAACGTCCTGACTTTC CASSLQGAAGANVLTF
TRBJ2-5 TRBV18 . . TGTGCCAGCTCACAAGGACAGAGTTTTTACCAAGAGACCCAGTACTTC CASSQGQSFYQETQYF
TRBJ2-2 TRBV18 TRBD2 once TGTGCCAGCTCAGGCGGACTAGCGGATAACACCGGGGAGCTGTTTTTT CASSGGLADNTGELFF
TRBJ2-2 TRBV9 . . TGTGCCAGCAGCGTAGGACCCCTAGGTATATTAGGGACCGGGGAGCTGTTTTTT CASSVGPLGILGTGELFF
TRBJ2-1 TRBV5-6 TRBD2 . TGTGCCAGCAGCCCGGGACTAGTTGGGAATGAGCAGTTCTTC CASSPGLVGNEQFF
TRBJ2-7 TRBV7-5 . . TGTGCCAGAAGGGGGGACGTACAGTACTTC CARRGDVQYF
TRBJ2-3 TRBV5-6 . . TGTGCCAGCAGCCAAGGACTTAATACGCAGTATTTT CASSQGLNTQYF
TRBJ2-2 TRBV27 TRBD2 once TGTGCCAGCAGTATGACAGCGGGAGCCCGCACCGGGGAGCTGTTTTTT CASSMTAGARTGELFF
TRBJ2-1 TRBV7-3 TRBD2 . TGTGCCAGCAGCTACAACCGACTAGCGGGAGGGCCGATGAGCTCCTACAATGAGCAGTTCTTC CASSYNRLAGGPMSSYNEQFF
TRBJ2-3 TRBV15 . . TGTGCCACCAGCAGAGTAAGAGATACGCAGTATTTT CATSRVRDTQYF